This is a list of T cell receptor beta chains from one sample in a study of blood T cell repertoires in COVID-19. This table comes from immunoSEQ multiplex PCR, and its TCRdb copy is limited to in-frame clones, with some not included. The table includes hundreds of thousands of clones, around 89% detected once. Sequenced input: PBMCs or T cells enriched from blood (not recorded which). These receptors originate from a young man who had recovered from COVID-19. The CDR3 runs from the conserved cysteine through the conserved F or W. Each record gives: D gene, clone size, V gene, J gene, CDR3 protein, CDR3 DNA. A D gene is named only where the DNA matches it firmly. Only some rows state a clone size, as once, few, many or a class for expanded clones.

-	-	TRBV18	TRBJ2-1	CASSPTSNEQFF	TGTGCCAGCTCACCGACTAGCAATGAGCAGTTCTTC
TRBD2	-	TRBV19	TRBJ2-5	CASSIDLTSGSTQETQYF	TGTGCCAGTAGTATAGACTTAACTAGCGGGAGTACCCAAGAGACCCAGTACTTC
-	-	TRBV11-2	TRBJ2-1	CASSLEAHNEQFF	TGTGCCAGCAGCTTAGAGGCCCACAATGAGCAGTTCTTC
-	-	TRBV30	TRBJ1-2	CACDTLTSYGYTF	TGTGCCTGTGACACCTTGACTAGCTATGGCTACACCTTC
-	few	TRBV7-3	TRBJ2-7	CASSPGNSYEQYF	TGTGCCAGCAGCCCAGGGAACTCCTACGAGCAGTACTTC
-	-	TRBV10-3	TRBJ2-1	CAISAMGQNEQFF	TGTGCCATCAGTGCCATGGGGCAGAATGAGCAGTTCTTC
-	-	TRBV4-1	TRBJ1-1	CASSQGGNMNTEAFF	TGCGCCAGCAGCCAAGGCGGCAATATGAACACTGAAGCTTTCTTT
TRBD1	-	TRBV4-1	TRBJ1-1	CASSATGGVGAFF	TGCGCCAGCAGCGCAACAGGGGGCGTGGGAGCTTTCTTT
TRBD2	few	TRBV7-2	TRBJ2-3	CASSFGLFGGRHADTQYF	TGTGCCAGCAGCTTTGGTTTATTCGGCGGGAGGCATGCAGATACGCAGTATTTT
-	-	TRBV18	TRBJ1-5	CASSPTGTGNQPQHF	TGTGCCAGCTCACCAACAGGGACGGGCAATCAGCCCCAGCATTTT
-	-	TRBV10-3	TRBJ2-7	CAISERADSLYEQYF	TGTGCCATCAGTGAGAGAGCGGACAGCCTCTACGAGCAGTACTTC
-	-	TRBV11-2	TRBJ2-1	CASSKRLGGVHEQFF	TGTGCCAGCAGCAAACGCCTAGGGGGTGTTCATGAGCAGTTCTTC
-	-	TRBV19	TRBJ1-5	CASSRAGFDNQPQHF	TGTGCCAGTAGTAGGGCAGGGTTCGACAATCAGCCCCAGCATTTT
TRBD2	-	TRBV2	TRBJ2-1	CASRAGTSGSPPPYNEQFF	TGTGCCAGCAGGGCCGGGACTAGCGGGAGTCCGCCCCCCTACAATGAGCAGTTCTTC
TRBD2	-	TRBV6-1	TRBJ2-7	CASSEWTSGAYEQYF	TGTGCCAGCAGTGAATGGACTAGCGGGGCCTACGAGCAGTACTTC
-	once	TRBV10-2	TRBJ2-7	CASSDRGSTYEQYF	TGCGCCAGCAGTGACAGGGGTAGCACTTACGAGCAGTACTTC
TRBD2	-	TRBV28	TRBJ2-2	CASSAQLAGGELFF	TGTGCCAGCAGCGCACAACTAGCGGGAGGGGAGCTGTTTTTT
TRBD2	-	TRBV6-2/TRBV6-3	TRBJ2-2	CASSYLPKSLAGVVTGELFF	TGTGCCAGCAGTTACCTCCCGAAGAGTCTAGCGGGAGTTGTCACCGGGGAGCTGTTTTTT
TRBD2	once	TRBV6-5	TRBJ2-7	CASSYSGGGYEQYF	TGTGCCAGCAGTTACTCCGGCGGGGGTTACGAGCAGTACTTC
TRBD2	-	TRBV28	TRBJ2-3	CASRPGLAGYTQYF	TGTGCCAGCAGACCCGGACTAGCGGGATATACGCAGTATTTT
-	few	TRBV11-3	TRBJ2-3	CASSWSAGSSTDTQYF	TGTGCCAGCAGCTGGAGTGCCGGGTCTAGCACAGATACGCAGTATTTT
TRBD1	-	TRBV19	TRBJ1-1	CASWDRGGVNTEAFF	TGTGCCTCCTGGGACAGGGGTGGGGTGAACACTGAAGCTTTCTTT
TRBD2	-	TRBV7-3	TRBJ2-3	CASSPRGREGTDTQYF	TGTGCCAGCAGCCCACGGGGGCGGGAGGGAACAGATACGCAGTATTTT
TRBD1	-	TRBV2	TRBJ2-1	CASRGTDNEQFF	TGTGCCAGCAGGGGGACAGACAATGAGCAGTTCTTC
TRBD2	-	TRBV28	TRBJ2-5	CASSSGTSEQETQYF	TGTGCCAGCAGCTCCGGGACTAGCGAGCAAGAGACCCAGTACTTC
-	-	TRBV6-6	TRBJ2-1	CASSSWPSDNEQFF	TGTGCCAGCAGTTCGTGGCCCAGCGACAATGAGCAGTTCTTC
-	-	TRBV7-7	TRBJ2-2	CASSPSWGAGELFF	TGTGCTAGCAGCCCCTCCTGGGGGGCCGGGGAGCTGTTTTTT